This TCR beta chain was captured by sequencing in a study of blood T cell repertoires in COVID-19. Study-wide background: The study drew acute and convalescent COVID-19 samples from the United States, Italy and Spain. Sample material is recorded as cDNA or gDNA derived from T cells, B-cell-depleted T cells, or PBMCs.

This clone was seen a few times. Profiled with immunoSEQ multiplex PCR; TCRdb holds only in-frame clones, not every one. The table has some 300,000 clones, around 88% seen once; the top ten hold about 7%. The TCR was taken from a woman in her twenties or thirties who had recovered from COVID-19. The source material was peripheral blood.

CDR3 sequence (DNA): TGTGCCAGCAGCCTCCCACGGCAGGGCCGATCCTATAATTCACCCCTCCACTTT. This encodes CASSLPRQGRSYNSPLHF. V gene TRBV7-9 combines with J gene TRBJ1-6; D is possibly TRBD1 (5 bases). V was pared by 5 bases and J by 1 base, with 18 bases between. The CDR3 length is 18 residues. Germline CDR1 and CDR2: SEHNR and FQNEAQ (reference sequence). The full variable domain, rest sourced from reference TRBV7-9 and TRBJ1-6, is DTGVSQNPRHKITKRGQNVTFRCDPISEHNRLYWYRQTLGQGPEFLTYFQNEAQLEKSRLLSDRFSAERPKGSFSTLEIQRTEQGDSAMYLCASSLPRQGRSYNSPLHFGNGTRLTVT.